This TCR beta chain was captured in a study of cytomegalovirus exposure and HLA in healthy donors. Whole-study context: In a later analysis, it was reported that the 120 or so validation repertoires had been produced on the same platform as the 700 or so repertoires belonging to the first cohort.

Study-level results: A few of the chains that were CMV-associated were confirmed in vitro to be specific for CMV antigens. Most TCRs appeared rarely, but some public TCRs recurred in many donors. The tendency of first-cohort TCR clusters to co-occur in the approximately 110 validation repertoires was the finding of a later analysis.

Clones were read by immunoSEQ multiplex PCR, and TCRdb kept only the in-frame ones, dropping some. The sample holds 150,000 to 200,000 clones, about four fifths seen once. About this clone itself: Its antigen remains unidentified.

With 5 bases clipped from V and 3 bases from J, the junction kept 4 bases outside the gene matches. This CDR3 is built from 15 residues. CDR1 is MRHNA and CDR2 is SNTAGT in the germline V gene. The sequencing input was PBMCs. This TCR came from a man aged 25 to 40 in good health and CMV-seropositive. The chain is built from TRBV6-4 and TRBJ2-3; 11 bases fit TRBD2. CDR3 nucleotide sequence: TGTGCCAGCAGTTCGGGACTAGCGGAGACAGATACGCAGTATTTT. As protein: CASSSGLAETDTQYF.